This is a list of T cell receptor beta chains from one sample in a study of cytomegalovirus exposure and HLA in healthy donors. Profiling relied on immunoSEQ multiplex PCR, and the TCRdb table lists in-frame clones only, not all of them. The sample includes approximately 210,000 clones, about three quarters of them seen just once. Sequencing was carried out using PBMCs. The origin of the receptors is a woman in her 40s in good health and CMV-seronegative. Each CDR3 is given with its conserved first and last residue. The D gene is left open where the match is weak. Some rows have no size entry. The others give once, few or many, or a class for an expanded clone.

CASSLSTGGNGYTF,TGTGCCAGCAGCTTAAGTACAGGGGGAAATGGCTACACCTTC,TRBV7-2,TRBJ1-2,.,TRBD1
CASSTSGSGELFF,TGTGCCAGTAGTACCAGCGGTTCCGGGGAGCTGTTTTTT,TRBV19,TRBJ2-2,.,.
CAISESSREGQPQHF,TGTGCCATCAGTGAGTCGTCCAGGGAAGGTCAGCCCCAGCATTTT,TRBV10-3,TRBJ1-5,.,.
CASSPGQVGTEAFF,TGCGCCAGCAGTCCCGGACAGGTTGGCACTGAAGCTTTCTTT,TRBV23-1,TRBJ1-1,.,TRBD1
CASSQGTDNQPQHF,TGTGCCAGCTCCCAGGGGACGGACAATCAGCCCCAGCATTTT,TRBV18,TRBJ1-5,.,.
CAWSDQIGGSYGYTF,TGTGCCTGGAGCGATCAAATAGGGGGATCCTATGGCTACACCTTC,TRBV30,TRBJ1-2,.,.
CASSLGAGTDTQYF,TGTGCCAGCAGCTTAGGAGCGGGCACAGATACGCAGTATTTT,TRBV13,TRBJ2-3,few,.
CACGGSLSYNEQFF,TGTGCCTGCGGTGGGAGCCTCTCCTACAATGAGCAGTTCTTC,TRBV30,TRBJ2-1,.,.
CASSHGEGSGANVLTF,TGTGCCAGCAGCCACGGGGAGGGGTCTGGGGCCAACGTCCTGACTTTC,TRBV2,TRBJ2-6,.,TRBD2
CASSPLGRQGATLQETQYF,TGTGCCAGCAGTCCCCTGGGGCGGCAGGGGGCGACCCTTCAAGAGACCCAGTACTTC,TRBV27,TRBJ2-5,.,TRBD1
CASSSAREVNTEAFF,TGTGCCAGTAGTAGCGCTAGGGAGGTGAACACTGAAGCTTTCTTT,TRBV19,TRBJ1-1,.,.
CASSLAAGRTYTF,TGTGCCAGCAGCTTGGCGGCAGGGAGGACTTACACCTTC,TRBV5-6,TRBJ1-2,.,.
CASSLGGTGTAQPQHF,TGTGCCAGCAGCTTAGGAGGGACAGGGACGGCTCAGCCCCAGCATTTT,TRBV7-2,TRBJ1-5,.,TRBD1
CASSFDRQNTEAFF,TGCGCCAGCAGCTTCGACAGACAGAACACTGAAGCTTTCTTT,TRBV5-1,TRBJ1-1,.,.
CASSLDRYSYTF,TGTGCCAGCAGTTTGGACAGATACAGCTACACCTTC,TRBV27,TRBJ1-2,.,.
CASSLRASSHNEQFF,TGTGCCAGCAGCTTAAGGGCTAGCTCCCACAATGAGCAGTTCTTC,TRBV7-3,TRBJ2-1,.,.
CASSQATPRGTEAFF,TGTGCCAGCAGCCAAGCGACCCCTAGGGGCACTGAAGCTTTCTTT,TRBV7-2,TRBJ1-1,.,.
CASSLGASGVPNEQFF,TGTGCCAGTAGTCTAGGGGCTAGCGGGGTCCCCAATGAGCAGTTCTTC,TRBV19,TRBJ2-1,few,TRBD2
CASSLGTGNQPQHF,TGTGCCAGCAGCTTGGGGACAGGCAATCAGCCCCAGCATTTT,TRBV5-4,TRBJ1-5,.,.
CASSTRTGGPGELFF,TGTGCCAGCAGCACCCGGACAGGGGGGCCCGGGGAGCTGTTTTTT,TRBV7-3,TRBJ2-2,.,TRBD1
CSSSLFGSMEYEQFF,TGTTCCAGCAGCTTATTCGGGAGTATGGAATATGAGCAGTTCTTC,TRBV7-9,TRBJ2-1,.,.
CASSLLGERRDEQYF,TGTGCCAGCAGTTTACTCGGAGAACGGCGAGACGAGCAGTACTTC,TRBV27,TRBJ2-7,once,.
CAWRGAANTGELFF,TGTGCCTGGCGGGGTGCCGCGAACACCGGGGAGCTGTTTTTT,TRBV30,TRBJ2-2,few,.
CASNRAGTNTGELFF,TGTGCCAGCAACCGTGCCGGGACGAACACCGGGGAGCTGTTTTTT,TRBV2,TRBJ2-2,.,.
CASSQDSAGWETQYF,TGCGCCAGCAGCCAAGATAGCGCCGGGTGGGAGACCCAGTACTTC,TRBV4-3,TRBJ2-5,.,.
CASKTLGPGGRQETQYF,TGTGCCAGCAAAACTCTTGGGCCGGGAGGGCGGCAAGAGACCCAGTACTTC,TRBV11-2,TRBJ2-5,.,TRBD2
CASSPGSDYGYTF,TGTGCCAGCTCACCGGGCTCGGACTATGGCTACACCTTC,TRBV18,TRBJ1-2,.,.
CASTREGGPGYGYTF,TGCGCCAGCACCAGGGAGGGGGGGCCGGGCTATGGCTACACCTTC,TRBV5-1,TRBJ1-2,.,.
CASSLSGVDLQETQYF,TGTGCCAGCAGTTTATCAGGGGTTGATCTCCAAGAGACCCAGTACTTC,TRBV28,TRBJ2-5,.,.
CASSLRVSDRGNTIYF,TGTGCCAGCAGCTTAAGAGTGTCTGATCGTGGAAACACCATATATTTT,TRBV7-2,TRBJ1-3,.,.
CASSTLYTDTQYF,TGTGCCAGTAGTACTCTTTACACAGATACGCAGTATTTT,TRBV19,TRBJ2-3,.,.
CTSSQPRTSGSLSVTGELFF,TGCACCAGCAGCCAACCCCGGACTAGCGGGAGTCTAAGTGTCACCGGGGAGCTGTTTTTT,TRBV1,TRBJ2-2,.,.
CASSQDRRGSGSPIQF,TGTGCCAGCAGCCAAGATCGGAGAGGGAGCGGGAGCCCTATTCAATTT,TRBV14,TRBJ2-3,.,TRBD2
CASSQVIGSTDTQYF,TGCGCCAGCAGCCAAGTCATCGGGAGCACAGATACGCAGTATTTT,TRBV4-1,TRBJ2-3,.,.
CASSSSGNTGELFF,TGCGCCAGCAGCTCCAGTGGGAACACCGGGGAGCTGTTTTTT,TRBV4-3,TRBJ2-2,once,.
CASSLQGARTEAFF,TGTGCCAGTAGTCTACAGGGGGCCCGCACTGAAGCTTTCTTT,TRBV19,TRBJ1-1,.,TRBD1
CASSLGGNTGELFF,TGCGCCAGCAGCCTCGGAGGGAACACCGGGGAGCTGTTTTTT,TRBV5-1,TRBJ2-2,.,.
CASHWGSTSTDTQYF,TGTGCCAGCCATTGGGGCAGCACTAGCACAGATACGCAGTATTTT,TRBV9,TRBJ2-3,.,.
CATRQGYSGNTIYF,TGTGCCACCCGACAGGGGTACTCTGGAAACACCATATATTTT,TRBV15,TRBJ1-3,.,TRBD1
CASSAIRGDYGYTF,TGCGCCAGCAGCGCTATCAGGGGCGACTATGGCTACACCTTC,TRBV5-1,TRBJ1-2,.,.
CASSYQWSRFPPYEQYF,TGCGCCAGCAGCTATCAATGGAGCCGCTTCCCACCCTACGAGCAGTACTTC,TRBV5-1,TRBJ2-7,once,.
CASSELNLNTGELFF,TGTGCCAGCAGTGAACTGAACTTGAACACCGGGGAGCTGTTTTTT,TRBV6-1,TRBJ2-2,.,.
CATSRDWGGADTQYF,TGTGCCACCAGCAGAGATTGGGGAGGTGCAGATACGCAGTATTTT,TRBV15,TRBJ2-3,.,.
CASSPTQGDTEAFF,TGTGCCAGCAGCCCTACACAGGGGGACACTGAAGCTTTCTTT,TRBV7-3,TRBJ1-1,few,TRBD1
CASSIDSGFRGFSGNTIYF,TGTGCCAGTAGTATAGATTCAGGCTTCAGGGGCTTCTCTGGAAACACCATATATTTT,TRBV19,TRBJ1-3,.,.
CASVADRGSTEAFF,TGTGCCAGCGTGGCTGATAGGGGGAGCACTGAAGCTTTCTTT,TRBV2,TRBJ1-1,.,.
CASSSRGYGYTF,TGTGCCAGCAGTTCCAGGGGGTATGGCTACACCTTC,TRBV28,TRBJ1-2,.,TRBD1
CAISQGQGPGGEAFF,TGTGCCATCAGTCAAGGACAGGGGCCAGGTGGAGAAGCTTTCTTT,TRBV10-3,TRBJ1-1,.,TRBD1
CASTVGTANSPLHF,TGTGCCAGTACAGTGGGGACAGCCAATTCACCCCTCCACTTT,TRBV19,TRBJ1-6,once,TRBD1
CASSIAGGSDEQFF,TGTGCCAGCAGCATAGCGGGAGGGAGCGATGAGCAGTTCTTC,TRBV6-5,TRBJ2-1,.,TRBD2
CASSPGQGMRYGYTF,TGTGCCAGCAGCCCAGGACAGGGGATGAGATATGGCTACACCTTC,TRBV5-4,TRBJ1-2,.,TRBD1
CASSVGTGASNQPQHF,TGTGCCAGCAGTGTAGGGACAGGGGCCTCGAATCAGCCCCAGCATTTT,TRBV2,TRBJ1-5,.,TRBD1
CSATGYSGNTIYF,TGCAGCGCGACAGGTTACTCTGGAAACACCATATATTTT,TRBV29-1,TRBJ1-3,.,.
CASSGPGLLYEQYF,TGTGCCAGCAGCGGGCCGGGACTTCTCTACGAGCAGTACTTC,TRBV2,TRBJ2-7,.,.
CASSLEQGWQPQHF,TGCGCCAGCAGCCTGGAACAGGGGTGGCAGCCCCAGCATTTT,TRBV4-3,TRBJ1-5,.,TRBD1
CAWRDRGNEQFF,TGTGCCTGGAGGGACAGGGGCAATGAGCAGTTCTTC,TRBV30,TRBJ2-1,.,TRBD1
CASSGAPLGTQYF,TGTGCCAGCTCAGGGGCTCCCCTTGGGACCCAGTACTTC,TRBV28,TRBJ2-5,.,.
CASSQARLNHSYNEQFF,TGTGCCAGCAGTCAAGCAAGGCTAAACCACAGCTACAATGAGCAGTTCTTC,TRBV6-1,TRBJ2-1,.,.
CASSPGLATDTQYF,TGTGCCAGCAGTCCCGGACTAGCGACAGATACGCAGTATTTT,TRBV27,TRBJ2-3,.,TRBD2
CASSWGGQGRPFTEAFF,TGTGCCAGCAGCTGGGGGGGGCAGGGCCGACCCTTCACTGAAGCTTTCTTT,TRBV7-6,TRBJ1-1,.,.